Below are 17 T cell receptor beta chains sequenced from a single sample in a study of blood T cell repertoires in COVID-19. Sequencing was performed with immunoSEQ multiplex PCR; in TCRdb, only in-frame clones are kept and a portion is missing. This sample has about 91,000 clones, with roughly 71% found just once. Sequences were obtained from peripheral blood. These receptors were obtained from an elderly woman with acute or convalescent COVID-19.

The chain is built from TRBV14 and TRBJ2-7; the match to TRBD1 covers 9 bases. The CDR3 has 14 residues. From germline, CDR1 is SGHDN and CDR2 FVKESK. Losses at the gene ends were 4 bases for V and 4 bases for J; bases not matched to a gene: 5. CDR3 loop: CASSRGTGPYEQYF. The DNA for the CDR3 is TGTGCCAGCAGCCGCGGGACAGGGCCATACGAGCAGTACTTC.

This clone occurred a few times. J is TRBJ1-4 and V is TRBV27, with 8 bases identical to TRBD1. Germline lookup yields CDR1 MNHEY and CDR2 SMNVEV (reference sequence). The CDR3 sequence is 12 residues long. After removal of 5 bases from V and 10 bases from J, the junction contained 3 bases not matched to a gene. DNA for the CDR3: TGTGCCAGCAGTCCCAGGGGGCGAAAACTGTTTTTT. It codes for CASSPRGRKLFF.

This chain links TRBV4-2 with TRBJ2-2, with unresolved D. Trimming shortened V by 0 bases and J by 0 bases, and 5 bases separated the two germline ends. CDR3 length: 15 amino acids. CDR1 is LGHNA, CDR2 YNFKEQ, per germline. The CDR3 loop reads CASSQDLANTGELFF. The CDR3 DNA reads TGTGCCAGCAGCCAAGATCTAGCGAACACCGGGGAGCTGTTTTTT.

This chain joins TRBV6-5 and TRBJ2-3; possible D gene TRBD1, 6 bases. The CDR3 loop spans 15 amino acids. Per the germline V gene, CDR1 is MNHEY and CDR2 is SVGAGI. Trimming took 5 bases from V and 1 from J, leaving 13 bases between them. For the CDR3, the DNA is TGTGCCAGCAGTAATCCGAGGACAGGCACAGATACGCAGTATTTT. Amino acids: CASSNPRTGTDTQYF.

The chain has TRBV7-9 and TRBJ1-4; no definite D call. V was trimmed by 5 bases and J by 6 bases, leaving 10 bases between them. Germline V CDR1 and CDR2: SEHNR, FQNEAQ (reference sequence). The CDR3 is 13 amino acids. This chain's CDR3 is CASSPSLYEKLFF. The CDR3 bases are TGTGCCAGCAGCCCGTCCCTATATGAAAAACTGTTTTTT.

This clone was seen more than once but under ten times. This chain connects TRBV5-1 to TRBJ2-7; a possible D gene is TRBD2 (5 bases). Trimming cost V 1 base and J 2 bases, with 10 bases left between them. Germline CDR1 and CDR2: SGHRS and YFSETQ. The CDR3 is made up of 14 amino acids. CDR3 in DNA: TGCGCCAGCAGCTTGTTCGGGATGCCCTACGAGCAGTACTTC. Amino acid sequence: CASSLFGMPYEQYF.

This clone appeared once. CDR3 nucleotide sequence: TGTGCCAGCAGTTATAGTGGGACGGGGGTTTACGAGCAGTACTTC. Amino acid sequence: CASSYSGTGVYEQYF. V gene TRBV6-5 combines with J gene TRBJ2-7, with D possibly being TRBD2 (6 bases). CDR3 length equals 15 residues. Trimming shortened V by 3 bases and J by 4 bases, and 16 bases separated the two germline ends. From germline, CDR1 is MNHEY and CDR2 SVGAGI.

The chain uses TRBV5-8 and TRBJ1-2; D may be TRBD1 (5 bases). Germline CDR1 reads SGHTS; CDR2 reads YDEGEE. V gave up 3 bases and J gave up 3 bases, with 12 bases separating them. The CDR3 has 14 amino acids. Here the CDR3 DNA reads TGTGCCAGCAGCTCTAGGGGCCTTGACTATGGCTACACCTTC. Protein sequence: CASSSRGLDYGYTF.

This rearrangement joins TRBV9 to TRBJ2-1; 9 bases map to TRBD2. Germline assignment: CDR1 SGDLS and CDR2 YYNGEE. Unmatched junction bases numbered 6, after V lost 1 base and J lost 7 bases. The CDR3 is made up of 15 amino acids. The chain's CDR3 is CASSVNSGSANEQFF. The CDR3 nucleotides are TGTGCCAGCAGCGTAAATAGCGGGAGTGCTAATGAGCAGTTCTTC.

This CDR3 is CASSPASGSGNTIYF. CDR3 sequence (DNA): TGTGCCAGCTCACCGGCTTCAGGGTCAGGAAACACCATATATTTT. This chain links TRBV18 with TRBJ1-3, with D maybe TRBD1 (5 bases). Germline lookup yields CDR1 KGHSH and CDR2 LQKENI. The V end lost 3 bases, the J end lost 4 bases, and 13 bases lay between the germline ends. CDR3 length: 15 residues. Variable domain in full (rest from reference TRBV18 and TRBJ1-3): NAGVMQNPRHLVRRRGQEARLRCSPMKGHSHVYWYRQLPEEGLKFMVYLQKENIIDESGMPKERFSAEFPKEGPSILRIQQVVRGDSAAYFCASSPASGSGNTIYFGEGSWLTVV.

This sequence joins TRBV27 and TRBJ2-7; 7 bases agree with TRBD1. The V gene end was trimmed by 3 bases and the J gene end by 6 bases; junction bases not matched to a gene: 11. The CDR3 sequence is 15 residues long. Germline CDR1 is MNHEY and CDR2 is SMNVEV (reference sequence). The DNA of the CDR3 is TGTGCCAGCAGTTTGGGTCCCACAGGGGCGGGCGAGCAGTACTTC. Its translation: CASSLGPTGAGEQYF.

The V gene is TRBV16, the J gene TRBJ2-1, with D possibly TRBD2 on 7 matching bases. Deletions cut 4 bases from V and 3 bases from J, with 10 bases between. This CDR3 spans 14 amino acids. Germline V gene sequence: CDR1 KGHSY, CDR2 FQNENV. The CDR3 loop reads CASSRGGRYNEQFF. DNA of the CDR3: TGTGCCAGCAGCCGGGGGGGCCGCTACAATGAGCAGTTCTTC.

This clone was seen once. V and J are TRBV5-4 and TRBJ2-3; D might be TRBD2 (6 bases). Trimming pared 3 bases from V and 4 bases from J, leaving 12 bases between. Germline-derived CDR1 and CDR2 are SGHNT and YYREEE (reference sequence). The CDR3 totals 14 residues. The CDR3: CASSWRGQADTQYF. CDR3 sequence (DNA): TGTGCCAGCAGCTGGAGGGGCCAGGCAGATACGCAGTATTTT.

This clone occurred once. V and J are TRBV29-1 and TRBJ2-5, with TRBD2 identical over 11 bases. Looked up from germline, CDR1 is SQVTM and CDR2 is ANQGSEA. This CDR3 comprises 14 residues. The trim removed 7 bases at V and 5 bases at J, leaving 9 bases unmatched. Here the CDR3 DNA reads TGCAGCGGTAGCGGGAGGGCCGGGTTTGAGACCCAGTACTTC. Its translation: CSGSGRAGFETQYF.

The chain has TRBV5-1 and TRBJ1-4; 9 bases fit TRBD1. The V and J ends lost 3 bases and 8 bases, in that order; junction bases with no gene match: 8. The germline V gene encodes CDR1 SGHRS and CDR2 YFSETQ. The CDR3 is 15 residues long. In nucleotides, the CDR3 is TGCGCCAGCAGCTCTAGCACCGGGACAGGGGAAAAACTGTTTTTT. Encoded protein: CASSSSTGTGEKLFF.

The chain links TRBV7-2 to TRBJ1-2, with D possibly matching TRBD1 (6 bases). The germline V and J ends were trimmed by 2 bases and 14 bases, with 18 bases remaining between them. Germline V gives CDR1 SGHTA, CDR2 FQGNSA. This CDR3 contains 13 residues. CDR3 nucleotide sequence: TGTGCCAGCAGCTTATCCTACGGGGGGGCTAGGACCTTC. Translated: CASSLSYGGARTF.

The chain recombines TRBV19 with TRBJ2-3, with TRBD1 identical over 9 bases. This CDR3 spans 15 amino acids. Trimming at V came to 3 bases and at J to 1 base, leaving 2 bases not matched to a gene. Germline V gene sequence: CDR1 LNHDA, CDR2 SQIVND (reference sequence). The CDR3 loop reads CASSMRTGGTDTQYF. The CDR3 DNA sequence: TGTGCCAGTAGTATGAGGACAGGGGGCACAGATACGCAGTATTTT.